What follows are 24 T cell receptor beta chains derived from one specimen sequenced in a study of T cells in localized non-small cell lung cancer. Sequenced by immunoSEQ multiplex PCR; TCRdb stores in-frame clones only, minus some. The sample includes tens of thousands of clones, 75% to 85% seen only once; the top ten take 30% to 35%. Sequenced here: PBMCs, sampled before any cancer treatment. The source is a woman aged 35 to 70 with stage II squamous cell lung carcinoma.

This clone was detected a few times. The gene calls are TRBV29-1 and TRBJ2-3, with 14 bases aligning to TRBD2. The V gene end was trimmed by 4 bases and the J gene end by 1 base; junction bases not matched to a gene: 1. The CDR3 loop spans 15 amino acids. Germline CDR1 reads SQVTM; CDR2 reads ANQGSEA. CDR3 in DNA: TGCAGCGTTGGGGGACTAGCGGGGGGCACAGATACGCAGTATTTT. Amino acid sequence: CSVGGLAGGTDTQYF.

The chain combines TRBV5-1 with TRBJ2-7, with TRBD1 as a possible D gene (6 bases). Trimming left V 0 bases short and J 4 bases short, with 8 bases between. The CDR3 contains 13 residues. The germline V gene encodes CDR1 SGHRS and CDR2 YFSETQ. CDR3 coding DNA: TGCGCCAGCAGCTTGGAACAGGGATACGAGCAGTACGTC. This encodes CASSLEQGYEQYV.

The chain has TRBV28 and TRBJ2-7; unclear D gene. This CDR3 region has 15 residues. V lost 5 bases, J lost 4 bases, and 18 bases lay in between. In germline, CDR1 is MDHEN, CDR2 SYDVKM. CDR3 residues: CASSQRAPVVYEQYV. In DNA, the CDR3 is TGTGCCAGCAGTCAACGGGCCCCAGTCGTGTACGAGCAGTACGTC.

The CDR3 loop reads CASKIANREAEAFF. CDR3 nucleotide sequence: TGTGCCAGCAAAATAGCCAACAGGGAGGCTGAAGCTTTCTTT. This chain links TRBV2 with TRBJ1-1; TRBD1 might be the D (6 bases). Germline lookup yields CDR1 SNHLY and CDR2 FYNNEI. The CDR3 is 14 residues long. Trimming pared 7 bases from V and 6 bases from J, leaving 18 bases between.

The V gene is TRBV2, the J gene TRBJ1-5; D might be TRBD1 (5 bases). There are 15 residues in the CDR3. Trimming left V 3 bases short and J 2 bases short, with 11 bases between. Germline loops: CDR1 SNHLY, CDR2 FYNNEI. The CDR3 loop reads CASSEWGTGNQPQHF. The CDR3 nucleotides read TGTGCCAGCAGTGAGTGGGGGACTGGCAATCAGCCCCAGCATTTT.

This rearrangement joins TRBV7-2 to TRBJ2-7; D is possibly TRBD1 or TRBD2 (6 bases each). Germline V CDR1 and CDR2: SGHTA, FQGNSA. V gave up 3 bases and J gave up 0 bases, with 15 bases separating them. This CDR3 region has 16 residues. CDR3 region: CASSFGGGLFSYEQYF. The CDR3, as DNA: TGTGCCAGCAGCTTTGGAGGGGGATTGTTCTCCTACGAGCAGTACTTC.

In DNA, the CDR3 is TGTGCCAGTAGTTCCACCGGGACAAAAGGAGGCGAGCAGTACTTC. Translation: CASSSTGTKGGEQYF. The chain couples TRBV19 to TRBJ2-7; D is perhaps TRBD1 (6 bases). Germline loops: CDR1 LNHDA, CDR2 SQIVND (reference sequence). The germline V and J ends were trimmed by 5 bases and 6 bases, with 20 bases remaining between them. This CDR3 spans 15 amino acids.

This chain connects TRBV5-6 to TRBJ2-4, with 7 bases fitting TRBD2. Trimming took 4 bases from V and 1 from J; bases not matched to a gene: 11. Per germline, CDR1 SGHDT and CDR2 YYEEEE. The CDR3 covers 17 residues. The CDR3 is CASSDGAGAGAKNIQYF. CDR3 in DNA: TGTGCCAGCAGCGACGGTGCGGGAGCGGGGGCCAAAAACATTCAGTACTTC.

The chain is built from TRBV4-3 and TRBJ2-6; the D gene is possibly TRBD1 (7 bases). The length of the CDR3 is 19 residues. V lost 4 bases and J lost 0, with 19 bases in between. Looked up from germline, CDR1 is LGHNA and CDR2 is YSLEER. The CDR3 DNA follows: TGCGCCAGCAGCCTGGGCCTGGGGGGACAGCTCTCTGGGGCCAACGTCCTGACTTTC. This gives the protein CASSLGLGGQLSGANVLTF.

This clone was found a few times. V usage is TRBV6-5 and J usage is TRBJ1-1; D is unresolved. The CDR3 contains 12 residues. The ends were cut back, 6 bases at V and 7 bases at J, with 12 bases in the middle. CDR1 MNHEY and CDR2 SVGAGI come from the germline V gene. The CDR3 region has the DNA TGTGCCAGCAGAGAGGGCCGTGATGAAGCTTTCTTT. Translation gives CASREGRDEAFF.

The rearrangement uses TRBV28 and TRBJ2-3; D might be TRBD2 (5 bases). V was cut by 6 bases and J by 5 bases, with 9 bases left in between. Germline CDR1 is MDHEN and CDR2 is SYDVKM. The length of the CDR3 is 12 residues. This chain's CDR3 is CASSQGRDTQYF. CDR3 in DNA: TGTGCCAGCAGCCAAGGGAGAGATACGCAGTATTTT. The whole variable domain, filled in from reference TRBV28 and TRBJ2-3, reads DVKVTQSSRYLVKRTGEKVFLECVQDMDHENMFWYRQDPGLGLRLIYFSYDVKMKEKGDIPEGYSVSREKKERFSLILESASTNQTSMYLCASSQGRDTQYFGPGTRLTVL.

In DNA, the CDR3 is TGCAGCGTTGGGGAAGGGCACCAAGAGACCCAGTACTTC. It translates to CSVGEGHQETQYF. The chain recombines TRBV29-1 with TRBJ2-5; D is ambiguous. Trimming removed 4 bases from V and 0 bases from J, with 9 bases in between. Germline values: CDR1 SQVTM, CDR2 ANQGSEA. The CDR3 length is 13 residues.

The J gene is TRBJ2-7, the V gene TRBV7-2, with TRBD1 matching over 10 bases. With V trimmed by 5 bases and J by 7 bases, 8 bases remained unmatched. From germline, CDR1 is SGHTA and CDR2 FQGNSA. The CDR3 is 14 amino acids. The CDR3 spells CASSPARDRGEQYF. DNA for the CDR3: TGTGCCAGCAGCCCCGCGCGGGACAGGGGAGAGCAGTACTTC.

The V and J genes are TRBV2 and TRBJ1-1, with D maybe TRBD1 (5 bases). Trimming stripped 7 bases from V and 3 bases from J, with 18 bases between. This CDR3 is 15 amino acids long. The germline gives CDR1 SNHLY, CDR2 FYNNEI. The CDR3 spells CASTPRTGGDTEAFF. Written as DNA, the CDR3 is TGTGCCAGCACTCCCCGTACCGGGGGGGACACTGAAGCTTTCTTT.

This chain joins TRBV7-8 and TRBJ1-5, with D unclear. The germline V gene has CDR1 SGHVS and CDR2 FQNEAQ. V was clipped by 1 base and J by 0 bases, with 7 bases between them. The CDR3 has 15 residues. DNA for the CDR3: TGTGCCAGCAGCTTAGAAGGGTATAGCAATCAGCCCCAGCATTTT. Protein: CASSLEGYSNQPQHF.

V usage is TRBV4-1 and J usage is TRBJ2-1, with 7 bases lining up with TRBD2. V shed 0 bases and J 10 bases; nucleotides not matched to a gene: 9. CDR1 MGHRA and CDR2 YSYEKL come from the germline V gene. The CDR3 runs to 15 residues. CDR3 nucleotide sequence: TGCGCCAGCAGCCAAGAACGAGGGAGGGGCGGCGAGCAGTTCTTC. It specifies CASSQERGRGGEQFF.

This chain connects TRBV5-1 to TRBJ2-3, with a tentative D call TRBD1 (6 bases). CDR3 length equals 14 residues. CDR1 is SGHRS, CDR2 YFSETQ, per germline. Trimming shortened V by 7 bases and J by 0 bases, and 12 bases separated the two germline ends. The CDR3 spells CASRQASSTDTQYF. The CDR3, as DNA: TGCGCCAGCCGACAGGCGTCTAGCACAGATACGCAGTATTTT.

This sequence joins TRBV11-2 and TRBJ1-1, with TRBD1 matching 7 bases. The CDR3 length is 14 residues. Per germline, CDR1 SGHAT and CDR2 FQNNGV. V lost 5 bases to trimming and J lost 1 base; unmatched junction nucleotides: 4. CDR3 amino acids: CASSRGQENTEAFF. As DNA, the CDR3 is TGTGCCAGCAGCAGAGGACAGGAGAACACTGAAGCTTTCTTT.

There are a few counts of this clone. The chain is built from TRBV6-6 and TRBJ2-1; TRBD2 aligns across 8 bases. This CDR3 spans 14 amino acids. CDR1 and CDR2 (germline): MNHNY, SVGAGI (reference sequence). The V gene end was trimmed by 5 bases and the J gene end by 0 bases; junction bases not matched to a gene: 0. The CDR3 reads CASSSGSSYNEQFF. Here the CDR3 DNA reads TGTGCCAGCAGTAGCGGGAGCTCCTACAATGAGCAGTTCTTC.

The rearrangement links TRBV10-2 to TRBJ1-5, with D possibly TRBD1 on 5 matching bases. Deletions cut 11 bases from V and 4 bases from J, with 15 bases between. Looked up from germline, CDR1 is WSHSY and CDR2 is SAAADI. The CDR3 is 13 amino acids. The CDR3 sequence: CASSMGGNQPQHF. CDR3 DNA sequence: TGCGCCTCATCAATGGGGGGGAATCAGCCCCAGCATTTT.

V and J are TRBV29-1 and TRBJ2-2; 8 nucleotides align to TRBD2. The germline gives CDR1 SQVTM, CDR2 ANQGSEA. The CDR3 spans 15 residues. The ends lost 4 bases at V and 2 bases at J; junction bases unmatched: 6. CDR3 bases: TGCAGCGTTGTTCTGCGGGGGGTCAACACCGGGGAGCTGTTTTTT. Its protein is CSVVLRGVNTGELFF.

V and J are TRBV28 and TRBJ1-4, with 12 bases fitting TRBD1. The trim removed 3 bases at V and 5 bases at J, leaving 4 bases unmatched. This CDR3 comprises 16 residues. CDR1 is MDHEN and CDR2 is SYDVKM in the germline V gene. CDR3 protein: CASSLGQGARNEKLFF. The CDR3 DNA is TGTGCCAGCAGTTTGGGACAGGGGGCACGAAATGAAAAACTGTTTTTT.

The CDR3 DNA sequence: TGTGCCAGCGGTGGGGGAGGGACTAGAGGACGCAATGAGCAGTTCTTC. Encoded protein: CASGGGGTRGRNEQFF. This chain joins TRBV6-1 and TRBJ2-1, with 8 bases fitting TRBD2. Losses at the gene ends were 8 bases for V and 6 bases for J; bases not matched to a gene: 15. Germline CDR1 is MNHNS and CDR2 is SASEGT. This CDR3 has 16 amino acids.

V is TRBV27 and J is TRBJ2-7; D not resolved. The germline gives CDR1 MNHEY, CDR2 SMNVEV (reference sequence). V was cut by 7 bases and J by 6 bases, with 16 bases left in between. This CDR3 has 13 amino acids. The CDR3, as DNA: TGTGCCAGCAACAGCCCCCCATCCCTCGAGCAGTACTTC. Its translation is CASNSPPSLEQYF.